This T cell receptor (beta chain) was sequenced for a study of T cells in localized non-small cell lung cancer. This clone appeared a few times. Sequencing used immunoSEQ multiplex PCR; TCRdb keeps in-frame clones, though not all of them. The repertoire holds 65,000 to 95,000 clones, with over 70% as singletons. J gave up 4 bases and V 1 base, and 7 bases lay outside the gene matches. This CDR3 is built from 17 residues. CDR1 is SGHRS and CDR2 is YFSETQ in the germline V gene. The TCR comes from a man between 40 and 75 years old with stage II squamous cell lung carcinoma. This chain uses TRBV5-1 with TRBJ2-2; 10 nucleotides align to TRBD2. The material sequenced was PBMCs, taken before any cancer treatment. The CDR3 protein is CASSLTGLAELTGELFF. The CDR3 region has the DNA TGCGCCAGCAGCTTGACCGGACTAGCGGAGCTCACCGGGGAGCTGTTTTTT.